Many counts were recorded for the clone carrying this T cell receptor beta chain. Its antigen is unidentified. CDR3 length: 14 residues. This sample is part of a study of T cell repertoires and leukemia-associated antigens. As for the study in general: Each sample gave roughly 3 to 5.0 million effective reads.

Study conclusions and caveats: No direct test of specificity or function was done for expanded clones. Vbeta, Jbeta, VDJ rearrangement and unique CDR3 counts did not differ significantly across four groups.

One entry per CDR3 protein, called by TCRdb with MiXCR from the 5' RACE reads. The sample has about 15,000 distinct CDR3 sequences, roughly 38% seen once. This sequence was found in a female donor in good health. The chain has TRBV21-1 and TRBJ2-3. TRBV21-1 is an annotated pseudogene. Sequences were obtained from CD3+ T cells sorted from blood and cultured. The CDR3 region is CAIRDAQSTDTQYF. As DNA, the CDR3 is TGTGCCATCAGGGACGCACAGAGCACAGATACGCAGTATTTT.